The rows below give T cell receptor beta chains drawn from one sample of a study of shared clonotypes between healthy human individuals. The data were produced by immunoSEQ multiplex PCR, yet TCRdb's version contains in-frame clones alone and is incomplete. The table records about 2 million clones, less than 95% of them present only once. Sequenced input: naive CD8+ T cells sorted from blood. These receptors originate from a man between 18 and 35 years old in good health. The CDR3 runs from the conserved cysteine through the conserved F or W. D genes are given only for firm matches. For some rows the clone size is stated as once, few or many, or as a class when expanded; others skip it.

d_gene	v_gene	abundance	j_gene	CDR3aa	CDR3nt
TRBD1	TRBV19	-	TRBJ2-3	CASSIVGQSHTDTQYF	TGTGCCAGTAGTATAGTGGGACAGTCTCACACAGATACGCAGTATTTT
-	TRBV1	once	TRBJ2-3	CTSSQELRKLVPDTQYF	TGCACCAGCAGCCAAGAACTTAGGAAGCTAGTCCCAGATACGCAGTATTTT
TRBD2	TRBV19	-	TRBJ2-2	CASNMADNPLSGDTGELFF	TGTGCCAGTAATATGGCCGATAACCCGTTAAGCGGGGACACCGGGGAGCTGTTTTTT
-	TRBV6-1	-	TRBJ1-2	CANRDLFGYTF	TGTGCCAACCGGGACCTATTTGGCTACACCTTC
-	TRBV19	-	TRBJ2-7	CASSINSVAYEQYF	TGTGCCAGTAGTATAAACTCGGTTGCCTACGAGCAGTACTTC
-	TRBV12-5	-	TRBJ1-2	CASGLASGRSNYGYTF	TGTGCTAGTGGTTTAGCATCGGGGAGGTCTAACTATGGCTACACCTTC
-	TRBV25-1	once	TRBJ2-7	CASSEFTSYEQYF	TGTGCCAGCAGTGAATTTACGTCCTACGAGCAGTACTTC
TRBD2	TRBV7-8	-	TRBJ2-3	CASSPDLAGAADTQYF	TGTGCCAGCAGCCCAGACCTAGCGGGAGCGGCAGATACGCAGTATTTT
-	TRBV18	-	TRBJ2-3	CASSPPSSLGTDTQYF	TGTGCCAGCTCACCACCGTCCAGTTTAGGGACAGATACGCAGTATTTT
-	TRBV27	-	TRBJ2-1	CASSLGLASWQFF	TGTGCCAGCAGTTTAGGTCTAGCGTCCTGGCAGTTCTTC
-	TRBV7-9	-	TRBJ2-3	CASSLDLSSTQYF	TGTGCCAGCAGCTTAGACCTCTCATCTACGCAGTATTTT
TRBD1	TRBV7-2	-	TRBJ2-2	CASSLLGQGTGELFF	TGTGCCAGCAGCTTACTTGGACAGGGCACCGGGGAGCTGTTTTTT
TRBD1	TRBV11-2	-	TRBJ1-1	CASSPTGLTEAFF	TGTGCCAGCAGCCCGACAGGGTTGACTGAAGCTTTCTTT
-	TRBV6-5	-	TRBJ2-3	CASSYSDTQYF	TGTGCCAGCAGTTATTCAGATACGCAGTATTTT
-	TRBV12-5	-	TRBJ1-1	CASGQDPENTEAFF	TGTGCTAGTGGTCAGGACCCGGAGAACACTGAAGCTTTCTTT
-	TRBV10-3	-	TRBJ2-7	CAISEGQNYEQYF	TGTGCCATCAGTGAGGGACAGAATTACGAGCAGTACTTC
-	TRBV15	-	TRBJ2-5	CATSSAGGPETQYF	TGTGCCACCAGCAGTGCCGGGGGGCCCGAGACCCAGTACTTC
-	TRBV27	-	TRBJ2-1	CASSLLGAQGSYNEQFF	TGTGCCAGCAGTTTACTTGGCGCCCAAGGCTCCTACAATGAGCAGTTCTTC
-	TRBV2	-	TRBJ1-5	CASTGQGSGNQPQHF	TGTGCCAGCACCGGTCAGGGTTCCGGCAATCAGCCCCAGCATTTT
-	TRBV5-4	-	TRBJ2-7	CASSFSGLDEQYF	TGTGCCAGCAGCTTTTCGGGTCTAGACGAGCAGTACTTC
TRBD1	TRBV10-3	-	TRBJ1-5	CAISELAGGSNQPQHF	TGTGCCATCAGTGAGTTGGCAGGGGGAAGCAATCAGCCCCAGCATTTT
-	TRBV5-1	-	TRBJ2-6	CASRADRHVAGANVLTF	TGCGCCAGCAGGGCGGACCGGCATGTCGCTGGGGCCAACGTCCTGACTTTC
-	TRBV11-1	-	TRBJ2-7	CASSLTAYEQYF	TGTGCCAGCAGCTTAACGGCCTACGAGCAGTACTTC
-	TRBV29-1	-	TRBJ2-1	CSVGPIGGGPYNEQFF	TGCAGCGTTGGCCCCATTGGAGGGGGGCCTTACAATGAGCAGTTCTTC
TRBD2	TRBV6-6	-	TRBJ2-7	CASTGEGVSYEQYF	TGTGCCAGCACGGGGGAGGGAGTAAGTTACGAGCAGTACTTC
TRBD2	TRBV10-2	-	TRBJ2-7	CASSASGGQSYEQYF	TGCGCCAGCAGTGCTAGCGGGGGGCAATCCTACGAGCAGTACTTC
-	TRBV28	-	TRBJ2-7	CASSLSGVSYEQYF	TGTGCCAGCAGTTTGTCAGGCGTGTCCTACGAGCAGTACTTC
-	TRBV4-1	-	TRBJ2-1	CASSQGQNEQFF	TGCGCCAGCAGCCAGGGGCAAAATGAGCAGTTCTTC
TRBD2	TRBV4-1	-	TRBJ2-5	CASSFTGTSEKETQYF	TGCGCCAGCAGTTTTACCGGGACTAGCGAAAAAGAGACCCAGTACTTC
-	TRBV11-2	-	TRBJ2-2	CASSLGVGELFF	TGTGCCAGCAGCTTAGGAGTCGGGGAGCTGTTTTTT
-	TRBV2	-	TRBJ2-7	CARGPRKEDYYEQYF	TGTGCCAGAGGGCCTCGTAAGGAGGACTACTACGAGCAGTACTTC
-	TRBV28	-	TRBJ1-6	CASSPPPVSPLHF	TGTGCCAGCAGTCCCCCCCCAGTCTCACCCCTCCACTTT
-	TRBV4-1	once	TRBJ2-7	CAGSQDPGQTYEQYF	TGCGCCGGCAGCCAAGACCCGGGACAAACCTACGAGCAGTACTTC
TRBD2	TRBV27	-	TRBJ2-1	CASQTSLGDEQFF	TGTGCCAGTCAGACTAGCTTGGGCGATGAGCAGTTCTTC
TRBD1	TRBV7-9	-	TRBJ2-7	CASSLVGRGPSYEQYF	TGTGCCAGCAGCTTAGTGGGCAGGGGGCCCTCCTACGAGCAGTACTTC
TRBD1	TRBV10-2	-	TRBJ1-1	CASSGTGEWNTEAFF	TGCGCCAGCAGTGGAACAGGGGAATGGAACACTGAAGCTTTCTTT
-	TRBV30	once	TRBJ2-7	CAWSTDSYEQYF	TGTGCCTGGAGCACGGACAGCTACGAGCAGTACTTC
-	TRBV28	-	TRBJ2-5	CASSLRQIAYQETQYF	TGTGCCAGCAGTTTAAGGCAGATCGCCTACCAAGAGACCCAGTACTTC
-	TRBV4-1	-	TRBJ2-3	CASSQEGGVYTDTQYF	TGCGCCAGCAGCCAAGAGGGCGGAGTGTACACAGATACGCAGTATTTT
-	TRBV27	-	TRBJ2-3	CASSLDSLMTDTQYF	TGTGCCAGCAGTTTAGACAGCCTTATGACAGATACGCAGTATTTT
-	TRBV27	-	TRBJ1-2	CASSLSLGGGGGYTF	TGTGCCAGCAGTTTGAGCTTAGGAGGTGGCGGTGGCTACACCTTC
TRBD1	TRBV30	-	TRBJ2-3	CAWRISGGSDTQYF	TGTGCCTGGAGAATATCAGGGGGCTCAGATACGCAGTATTTT
TRBD2	TRBV27	-	TRBJ2-2	CASSIPGGAGGELFF	TGTGCCAGCAGTATCCCCGGGGGGGCCGGCGGGGAGCTGTTTTTT